This T cell receptor beta chain is from a study of T cell responses to AZD1222 COVID-19 vaccine. Assay: immunoSEQ multiplex PCR; the TCRdb copy retains only in-frame clones and omits some. The data hold 120,000 to 150,000 clones, with roughly four fifths observed a single time. The CDR3 extends over 12 amino acids. Germline CDR1 and CDR2: SGHVS and FQNEAQ. Deletions cut 4 bases from V and 14 bases from J, with 14 bases between. The source was peripheral blood, collected on day 0 of MenACWY control vaccination. The chain joins TRBV7-8 to TRBJ1-4; D is perhaps TRBD1 (6 bases). The sequence was obtained from an adult in good health. The CDR3 loop reads CASSSDRQVLFF. The DNA of the CDR3 is TGTGCCAGCAGCTCCGACCGACAGGTCCTGTTTTTT.